This T cell receptor beta chain was captured in a study of CD4 T cells in relation to SARS-CoV-2 and coronaviruses. The V and J ends lost 6 bases and 7 bases respectively, with 19 bases between them. Germline assignment: CDR1 SGHRS and CDR2 YFSETQ. The length of the CDR3 is 15 residues. Repertoires were generated with immunoSEQ multiplex PCR, while TCRdb's copy carries only in-frame clones and drops some. In the table there are 20,000 to 25,000 clones, about 70% of which are singletons. This clone has just a few counts. What it recognizes is unknown. Unexposed donor CD4+ T cells date from 2011-2018, before the COVID-19 pandemic. Isolation of CD4+ T cells took place after around 11 days in culture.

This clonotype originated in a human donor in good health. Sequences were obtained from CD4+ T cells from PBMCs, cultured in vitro. This chain links TRBV5-1 with TRBJ1-4, with D possibly being TRBD1 (6 bases). The CDR3 DNA follows: TGCGCCAGCAAAATCCAAGGGGGGGCAGTTGAAAAACTGTTTTTT. Translated: CASKIQGGAVEKLFF.